This T cell receptor (beta chain) is from a study of control samples from healthy donors and cancer patients. The data were produced by immunoSEQ multiplex PCR, yet TCRdb's version contains in-frame clones alone and is incomplete. Of approximately 190,000 clones listed, 90% to 95% are singletons. Germline loops: CDR1 SEHNR, CDR2 FQNEAQ (reference sequence). V lost 2 bases, J lost 1 base, and 8 bases lay in between. There are 14 residues in the CDR3. The TCR was taken from a man under 40 in good health. This rearrangement joins TRBV7-9 to TRBJ1-1; D possibly corresponds to TRBD1 (6 bases). What was sequenced was blood. DNA of the CDR3: TGTGCCAGCAGCTTAAGGGGGACGAACACTGAAGCTTTCTTT. Encoded protein: CASSLRGTNTEAFF.